A single sample gave rise to the 20 T cell receptor beta chains below, sequenced in a study of blood T cells in healthy people across ages. Through a sample-barcoded 5' primer and a J-beta primer mix, a second PCR was run for roughly 6 to 11 cycles. TCRdb re-called the 5' RACE reads through MiXCR, storing one row per CDR3 protein. This table has about 720,000 distinct CDR3 sequences, 22% appearing once. Sequenced input: blood. The receptors here all came from a man between 65 and 79 years old in good health.

CDR3 DNA: TGTGCCACTGCCGGACTAGCGGGCACAGATACGCAGTATTTT. As protein: CATAGLAGTDTQYF. The chain employs TRBV24-1 and TRBJ2-3, with 10 nucleotides matching TRBD2. This CDR3 spans 14 amino acids. Trimming cost V 10 bases and J 1 base; bases outside gene matches: 4. From germline, CDR1 is KGHDR and CDR2 SFDVKD.

This clonotype has a handful of counts. V and J are TRBV5-1 and TRBJ2-7, with a weak D call TRBD1 (5 bases). CDR1 is SGHRS, CDR2 YFSETQ, per germline. The CDR3 is 13 residues long. Trimming removed 2 bases at V and 7 bases at J, with 13 bases between. CDR3 loop: CASSFGALGEQYF. The CDR3 DNA reads TGCGCCAGCAGCTTTGGGGCCTTAGGGGAGCAGTACTTC.

This clonotype was seen a handful of times. The V and J genes are TRBV7-3 and TRBJ2-3; no clear D. There are 13 residues in the CDR3. The germline CDR1 and CDR2 sequences are SGHTA and FQGTGA. Deletions cut 2 bases from V and 8 bases from J, with 11 bases between. The CDR3 nucleotides read TGTGCCAGCAGCTTATATGTGGAGTCTACGCAGTATTTT. It yields the protein CASSLYVESTQYF.

This clonotype was seen a handful of times. This chain joins TRBV12-3 or TRBV12-4 and TRBJ2-6; D is undetermined. Trimming cost V 6 bases and J 0 bases, with 9 bases left between them. The CDR3 spans 15 residues. The CDR3 reads CASRPDHSGANVLTF. The DNA of the CDR3 is TGTGCCAGCAGACCGGACCACTCTGGGGCCAACGTCCTGACTTTC.

This clonotype was seen only a few times. V gene TRBV5-1 combines with J gene TRBJ2-2, with 7 bases identical to TRBD1. Per the germline V gene, CDR1 is SGHRS and CDR2 is YFSETQ. CDR3 length equals 16 residues. V dropped 2 bases and J dropped 0; count of bases not matched to a gene: 4. In DNA, the CDR3 is TGCGCCAGCAGCTTTGGGACAGCCCCGAACACCGGGGAGCTGTTTTTT. The encoded protein is CASSFGTAPNTGELFF.

Points on this clonotype: At one end, the junction sequence differs from germline, possibly due to a read error. The CDR3 reads CASAGEAQYF. The CDR3, as DNA: TGTGCCAGCGCGGGAGAGGCCCAGTACTTC. The V and J genes are TRBV25-1 and TRBJ2-5; 7 bases line up with TRBD2. There are 10 residues in the CDR3. Germline CDR1 MGHDK, CDR2 SYGVNS. Supplemented by reference TRBV25-1 and TRBJ2-5, the full variable domain reads EADIYQTPRYLVIGTGKKITLECSQTMGHDKMYWYQQDPGMELHLIHYSYGVNSTEKGDLSSESTVSRIRTEHFPLTLESARPSHTSQYLCASAGEAQYFGPGTRLLVL.

In its sample, this clonotype was seen many times. This chain uses TRBV28 with TRBJ2-3; tentatively, D is TRBD2 (5 bases). The length of the CDR3 is 14 residues. Germline V gene sequence: CDR1 MDHEN, CDR2 SYDVKM. The V end was cut by 6 bases, the J end by 5 bases, with 15 bases between. CDR3 coding DNA: TGTGCCAGCAGCCCAAGAGGGCGTAGAGATACGCAGTATTTT. It codes for CASSPRGRRDTQYF.

This clonotype was found a few times. The genes are TRBV12-3 or TRBV12-4 and TRBJ1-3, with 10 bases lining up with TRBD1. The CDR3 extends over 20 amino acids. V gave up 6 bases and J gave up 4 bases; unmatched junction bases: 21. CDR3 protein: CASRRYVLQGQGSRGNTIYF. In DNA, the CDR3 is TGTGCCAGCAGACGTTACGTCCTCCAGGGACAGGGGTCGAGGGGAAACACCATATATTTT.

This clonotype was observed at least ten times. The J gene is TRBJ2-3, the V gene TRBV20-1; 8 bases are a match to TRBD2. Germline-derived CDR1 and CDR2 are DFQATT and SNEGSKA (reference sequence). J was trimmed by 7 bases and V by 1 base; bases with no gene match: 10. CDR3 size: 15 residues. CDR3 in DNA: TGCAGTGCTAGAGCACCGACTAGCGCCACCAATACGCAGTATTTT. This sequence encodes CSARAPTSATNTQYF.

The chain combines TRBV5-5 with TRBJ2-5; tentatively, D is TRBD1 (5 bases). The end of the DNA aligns better with TRBJ2-7, so the J call may be wrong. The germline V gene has CDR1 SGHKS and CDR2 YYEKEE (reference sequence). CDR3 length: 14 amino acids. The CDR3 is CASSSDMPGYEQYF. The CDR3 bases are TGTGCCAGCAGCTCGGACATGCCCGGGTACGAGCAGTACTTC.

The genes are TRBV7-8 and TRBJ2-3; 8 bases agree with TRBD1. V shed 6 bases and J 3 bases; nucleotides not matched to a gene: 11. The germline CDR1 and CDR2 sequences are SGHVS and FQNEAQ. The CDR3 is 16 amino acids. For the CDR3, the DNA is TGTGCCAGCAGTTCAGTGACGCAGGGGGCTACAGATACGCAGTATTTT. Translation gives CASSSVTQGATDTQYF.

This clonotype was detected a few times. This rearrangement joins TRBV4-3 to TRBJ2-3; D might be TRBD2 (6 bases). V was cut by 1 base and J by 12 bases, with 11 bases left in between. The germline V gene has CDR1 LGHNA and CDR2 YSLEER. The CDR3 covers 12 residues. The CDR3 DNA sequence: TGCGCCAGCAGCCAAGTAAGCGGGTACCAGTATTTT. Protein product: CASSQVSGYQYF.

This rearrangement joins TRBV7-2 to TRBJ2-2, with D uncertain. The CDR3 totals 12 residues. Germline V gene sequence: CDR1 SGHTA, CDR2 FQGNSA. Trimming took off 5 bases at V and 7 bases at J, with 8 bases between the two ends. Here the CDR3 reads CASSKRGGELFF. The CDR3 DNA reads as TGTGCCAGCAGCAAAAGAGGCGGGGAGCTGTTTTTT.

This rearrangement joins TRBV7-2 to TRBJ2-5; D is ambiguous. From germline, CDR1 is SGHTA and CDR2 FQGNSA. Trimming took 1 base from V and 4 from J, leaving 10 bases between them. The CDR3 sequence is 14 residues long. DNA for the CDR3: TGTGCCAGCAGCTTAGTAGGTCTCCCAGAGACCCAGTACTTC. It codes for CASSLVGLPETQYF.

This clonotype has more than one count but fewer than ten. The chain joins TRBV6-2 or TRBV6-3 to TRBJ2-6; D might be TRBD1 (6 bases). The V end lost 2 bases, the J end lost 3 bases, and 11 bases lay between the germline ends. CDR1 and CDR2 (germline): MNHEY, SVGEGT. The CDR3 runs 16 residues. The CDR3 DNA is TGTGCCAGCAGTTACCAACAGGGCTTTGGGGCCAACGTCCTGACTTTC. It translates to CASSYQQGFGANVLTF.

The chain has TRBV20-1 and TRBJ2-5; D gene unclear. The end of the DNA aligns better with TRBJ2-1, so the J call may be wrong. Looked up from germline, CDR1 is DFQATT and CDR2 is SNEGSKA (reference sequence). The CDR3 sequence is 13 residues long. CDR3 DNA sequence: TGCAGTGCTACGTACCGACCTGGGAATGAGCAGTTCTTC. This encodes CSATYRPGNEQFF.

The J gene is TRBJ2-3, the V gene TRBV7-8; 9 bases line up with TRBD2. The CDR3 loop spans 15 amino acids. J lost 4 bases, V lost 0 bases, and 2 bases had no gene match. Germline CDR1 is SGHVS and CDR2 is FQNEAQ. DNA of the CDR3: TGTGCCAGCAGCTTAGCGGTAGCGGGGGCAGATACGCAGTATTTT. Its protein is CASSLAVAGADTQYF.

The chain recombines TRBV20-1 with TRBJ1-1; TRBD1 is a possible D gene (5 bases). CDR3 length: 14 residues. The ends were cut back, 0 bases at V and 6 bases at J, with 14 bases in the middle. Per germline, CDR1 DFQATT and CDR2 SNEGSKA (reference sequence). The CDR3: CSARERGTTSEAFF. CDR3 nucleotides: TGCAGTGCTAGAGAGAGAGGGACTACTTCTGAAGCTTTCTTT.

The chain recombines TRBV5-1 with TRBJ1-1; tentatively, D is TRBD1 (6 bases). The germline V gene encodes CDR1 SGHRS and CDR2 YFSETQ. The CDR3 totals 14 residues. V was trimmed by 3 bases and J by 1 base, leaving 10 bases between them. DNA of the CDR3: TGCGCCAGCAGCTGGGGGGCTACGAACACTGAAGCTTTCTTT. Translating gives CASSWGATNTEAFF.

The genes are TRBV12-5 and TRBJ1-2, with D possibly TRBD1 on 6 matching bases. V dropped 6 bases and J dropped 6 bases, with 14 bases sitting between them. There are 13 residues in the CDR3. Per the germline V gene, CDR1 is LGHNT and CDR2 is FRNRAP. In DNA form, the CDR3 reads TGTGCTAGTGGCCTCGGGGGGGCGGATGGCTACACCTTC. The encoded protein is CASGLGGADGYTF.